This paragraph covers one TCR beta chain sequence. Its antigen is currently unknown. This entry is derived from a study of T cells in tuberculosis. General observations from the study: A GMM-specific repertoire classifier reached 80% to 90% accuracy, AUROC 0.90. Smaller distances to GMM-specific TCRs suggested their expansion in active tuberculosis.

Sequencing used immunoSEQ multiplex PCR; TCRdb keeps in-frame clones, though not all of them. The data hold over 30,000 clones, with around 90% observed a single time. The V segment lost 4 bases and the J segment 5 bases; nucleotides outside the gene matches: 7. Looked up from germline, CDR1 is LNHDA and CDR2 is SQIVND (reference sequence). The CDR3 spans 14 residues. The gene calls are TRBV19 and TRBJ2-5; 7 bases align to TRBD1. The receptor was derived from a donor aged 10-35 years with latent tuberculosis or without tuberculosis infection. Some clones in this sample may be carry-over from other donors' samples. Input material: PBMCs. This CDR3 is CASSTGQASETQYF. In nucleotides, the CDR3 is TGTGCCAGTAGTACAGGACAGGCCTCCGAGACCCAGTACTTC.